These 24 T cell receptor beta chains originate from one sample sequenced in a study of tumor-infiltrating lymphocytes in primary liver carcinoma. The researchers produced TCR beta cDNA from 400 to 650 ng total RNA with a constant-region primer. Three nested multiplex PCR rounds, a slightly modified ARM-PCR method, built the TCR beta libraries. Use of TRBV1-TRBV30 forward primers with a C-beta reverse primer characterized the first two PCR rounds, which lasted ten to eleven cycles each. One entry per CDR3 protein results from TCRdb running MiXCR on the multiplex PCR reads. The repertoire has a few hundred thousand distinct CDR3 sequences, around 50% of them found once; the top ten carry 15% to 20%. Researchers drew blood RNA from unsorted whole blood and extracted germline DNA as well. The sequencing sample was made of peripheral blood. These receptors originate from a woman aged 25-40 years with primary liver carcinoma and hepatitis B virus infection.

The V call is TRBV5-1, the J call TRBJ2-7, with D perhaps assigned TRBD1 or TRBD2 (6 bases each). V lost 6 bases and J lost 0, with 10 bases in between. This CDR3 has 13 amino acids. In germline, CDR1 is SGHRS, CDR2 YFSETQ. The CDR3 sequence: CASNGGFSYEQYF. The CDR3 coding sequence is TGCGCCAGCAACGGGGGCTTCTCCTACGAGCAGTACTTC.

A word on this clonotype: An end of the junction differs from the germline gene, which may be a read error. The chain combines TRBV6-6 with TRBJ2-3; 9 nucleotides align to TRBD1. The CDR3 runs 16 residues. Germline V gene lookup returns CDR1 MNHNY and CDR2 SVGAGI (reference sequence). The CDR3 DNA sequence: TGTGCCAACAGTGCCCCCGGGACAGGGACCACAGATACGCAGTATTTT. It encodes CANSAPGTGTTDTQYF.

To note about this clonotype: Its ends do not fully match the called genes, so a read error is possible. The V gene is TRBV11-2, the J gene TRBJ2-1, with 11 bases that match TRBD2. CDR3 length: 17 residues. CDR1 and CDR2 (germline): SGHAT, FQNNGV. In DNA, the CDR3 is TGTGGCAGCAGCTTAAGGGATAGCGGGAGGGCCCTCAATGAGCAGTTCTTC. Protein sequence: CGSSLRDSGRALNEQFF.

Of note for this clonotype: A read error may be the cause here, since a much bigger clone is one base away. J is TRBJ2-2 and V is TRBV12-5; unclear D gene. Between the trimmed V and J ends, which lost 0 bases and 2 bases, there was a span of 10 bases. The CDR3 contains 16 residues. CDR1 is LGHNT and CDR2 is FRNRAP in the germline V gene. CDR3 region: CASGLVVRPNTGELFF. CDR3 nucleotide sequence: TGTGCTAGTGGTTTGGTAGTCAGGCCTAACACCGGGGAGCTGTTTTTT.

This clonotype has a handful of counts. The CDR3 sequence: CASSRTGQPNSPLHF. The CDR3 DNA reads TGTGCCAGCAGCCGGACGGGACAGCCTAATTCACCCCTCCACTTT. The chain employs TRBV5-4 and TRBJ1-6; TRBD1 matches 7 bases. The CDR3 runs 15 residues. Germline loops: CDR1 SGHNT, CDR2 YYREEE (reference sequence). The V gene end was trimmed by 4 bases and the J gene end by 6 bases; junction bases not matched to a gene: 7.

The sample holds one count of this clonotype. The chain links TRBV5-4 to TRBJ1-5, with D possibly being TRBD1 (5 bases). Trimming removed 8 bases from V and 5 bases from J, with 17 bases in between. The V gene's germline CDR1 is SGHNT and CDR2 YYREEE (reference sequence). The CDR3 extends over 14 amino acids. The CDR3 here is CARRAGTLHQPQHF. DNA of the CDR3: TGTGCCAGGAGGGCCGGGACCTTACATCAGCCCCAGCATTTT.

The rearrangement uses TRBV7-9 and TRBJ2-1; 12 positions agree with TRBD2. The CDR3 loop spans 14 amino acids. Per the germline V gene, CDR1 is SEHNR and CDR2 is FQNEAQ (reference sequence). Trimming removed 5 bases from V and 8 bases from J; junction bases left unmatched: 4. The CDR3 sequence is CASSRTSGIYEQFF. CDR3 bases: TGTGCCAGCAGCAGGACTAGCGGGATCTATGAGCAGTTCTTC.

The V call is TRBV11-2, the J call TRBJ2-5; D is unclear. The CDR3 has 15 amino acids. The germline V gene encodes CDR1 SGHAT and CDR2 FQNNGV. Trimming shortened V by 7 bases and J by 5 bases, and 20 bases separated the two germline ends. The CDR3 coding sequence is TGTGCCAGCAACTTCTTTAGTACGGCCGGGGAGACCCAGTACTTC. It translates to CASNFFSTAGETQYF.

This clonotype was seen a few times. This CDR3 reads CASSEDNLGNQPQHF. The CDR3, as DNA: TGTGCCAGCAGTGAAGACAATCTGGGCAATCAGCCCCAGCATTTT. The chain uses TRBV6-1 and TRBJ1-5; no firm D call. CDR3 length: 15 amino acids. The germline V gene encodes CDR1 MNHNS and CDR2 SASEGT. V was clipped by 1 base and J by 2 bases, with 9 bases between them.

This clonotype has a single count. Being one base from a much bigger clone, this may be a read error. In this CDR3 the conserved last residue, phenylalanine or tryptophan, is missing, so a read error is likely. J is TRBJ2-5 and V is TRBV10-2; D is undetermined. V was trimmed by 0 bases and J by 2 bases, leaving 7 bases between them. The germline V gene has CDR1 WSHSY and CDR2 SAAADI. The CDR3 covers 14 residues. CDR3 sequence reads: CASSESSGQETQYS. As DNA, the CDR3 is TGCGCCAGCAGTGAGTCCTCGGGTCAAGAGACCCAGTACTCC.

In this sample, this clonotype turned up a few times. The rearrangement links TRBV6-2 or TRBV6-3 to TRBJ2-1; perhaps TRBD2 as D (5 bases). Germline V CDR1 and CDR2: MNHEY, SVGEGT. The V and J ends lost 6 bases and 4 bases respectively, with 10 bases between them. This CDR3 contains 13 residues. Here the CDR3 DNA reads TGTGCCAGCAGCCGCACGGGGTACAATGAGCAGTTCTTC. As protein: CASSRTGYNEQFF.

The chain carries TRBV11-2 and TRBJ2-7; TRBD2 matches 8 bases. The germline V gene encodes CDR1 SGHAT and CDR2 FQNNGV. Trimming removed 5 bases from V and 3 bases from J; junction bases left unmatched: 9. There are 15 residues in the CDR3. CDR3 residues: CASSQYSGGGYEQYF. CDR3 coding DNA: TGTGCCAGCAGCCAATATTCGGGAGGGGGCTACGAGCAGTACTTC. The full variable domain, its missing parts supplied by reference TRBV11-2 and TRBJ2-7, is EAGVAQSPRYKIIEKRQSVAFWCNPISGHATLYWYQQILGQGPKLLIQFQNNGVVDDSQLPKDRFSAERLKGVDSTLKIQPAKLEDSAVYLCASSQYSGGGYEQYFGPGTRLTVT.

To note about this clonotype: The final CDR3 position lacks the conserved phenylalanine or tryptophan, pointing to a likely read error. Written as DNA, the CDR3 is TGTGCAGGCAGCCAACAACTTCCTAAATCTTATGGCTACACCTTG. It is translated as CAGSQQLPKSYGYTL. The V call is TRBV7-9, the J call TRBJ1-2, with no clear D. The CDR3 is 15 residues long. Germline-derived CDR1 and CDR2 are SEHNR and FQNEAQ (reference sequence).

On this clonotype: This could be a read error, since a much larger clone is one nucleotide away. The chain joins TRBV12-5 to TRBJ2-3; weak D call: TRBD2 (6 bases). The CDR3 is 15 amino acids. In germline, CDR1 is LGHNT, CDR2 FRNRAP. The CDR3 coding sequence is TGTGCTTGTGGTCCCGGGAGAACGGGCACAGATACGCAGTATTTT. Its protein is CACGPGRTGTDTQYF.

The sample holds one count of this clonotype. A much larger clone differs from this one at a single base, so this may be a read error. V gene TRBV29-1 combines with J gene TRBJ1-1; D not resolved. The CDR3 loop spans 13 amino acids. Germline values: CDR1 SQVTM, CDR2 ANQGSEA. CDR3 loop: CSVEVSLSWGASF. The CDR3 DNA reads as TGCAGCGTTGAAGTCTCATTGAGTTGGGGAGCTTCCTTT.

There are many counts of this clonotype. The V call is TRBV12-3 or TRBV12-4, the J call TRBJ1-6, with TRBD1 identical over 10 bases. With V trimmed by 4 bases and J by 7 bases, 4 bases remained unmatched. This CDR3 is built from 15 residues. CDR3 sequence: CASSSATGGNSPLHF. The CDR3 bases are TGTGCCAGCAGTTCCGCGACAGGGGGCAATTCACCCCTCCACTTT.

V gene TRBV5-4 combines with J gene TRBJ2-1; 10 nucleotides match TRBD2. Per germline, CDR1 SGHNT and CDR2 YYREEE (reference sequence). The CDR3 extends over 15 amino acids. V was pared by 5 bases and J by 4 bases, with 6 bases of the junction left unmatched. CDR3 in amino acids: CASSPGLAEYNEQFF. CDR3 DNA sequence: TGTGCCAGCAGTCCCGGACTAGCGGAATACAATGAGCAGTTCTTC. Filled out from reference TRBV5-4 and TRBJ2-1, the complete variable domain reads ETGVTQSPTHLIKTRGQQVTLRCSSQSGHNTVSWYQQALGQGPQFIFQYYREEENGRGNFPPRFSGLQFPNYSSELNVNALELDDSALYLCASSPGLAEYNEQFFGPGTRLTVL.

Concerning this clonotype: Just one base apart from a much larger clone, this may be a read error. This chain links TRBV4-3 with TRBJ2-7; a possible D gene is TRBD1 (6 bases). The CDR3 totals 16 residues. Germline CDR1 LGHNA, CDR2 YSLEER. Trimming cost V 1 base and J 8 bases, with 21 bases left between them. The CDR3 reads CASSQGTYGTRDKQYF. For the CDR3, the DNA is TGCGCCAGCAGCCAAGGCACTTACGGGACAAGGGATAAGCAGTACTTC.

Turning to this clonotype: Being one base from a much bigger clone, this may be a read error. This rearrangement joins TRBV29-1 to TRBJ2-2, with TRBD2 as a possible D gene (5 bases). This CDR3 spans 10 amino acids. Germline lookup yields CDR1 SQVTM and CDR2 ANQGSEA. This CDR3 reads CSVGDGELSF. In DNA, the CDR3 is TGCAGCGTTGGAGACGGGGAGCTGTCTTTT.

Remarks on this clonotype: A much larger clonotype is one base distant, so this may be a read error. This chain connects TRBV4-2 to TRBJ2-1; D possibly uses TRBD1 or TRBD2 (6 bases each). Germline CDR1 reads LGHNA; CDR2 reads YNFKEQ. Trimming shortened V by 3 bases and J by 5 bases, and 23 bases separated the two germline ends. The CDR3 is 18 residues long. CDR3: CASSQAPVGGGWDNEQFF. CDR3 in DNA: TGTGCCAGCAGCCAGGCGCCTGTTGGAGGGGGTTGGGACAATGAGCAGTTCTTC.

For this clonotype: One base away lies a much larger clone, so this may be a sequencing read error. The chain recombines TRBV4-1 with TRBJ2-5; D is uncertain. Trimming took 2 bases from V and 2 from J, leaving 12 bases between them. CDR1 is MGHRA and CDR2 is YSYEKL in the germline V gene. CDR3 size: 15 residues. The CDR3 region has the DNA TGCGCCAGCAGCCAATACGATAGCAAACAAGAGACCCAGTACTTC. Amino acid sequence: CASSQYDSKQETQYF.

A remark on this clonotype: This likely comes from a read error, as the CDR3 has no conserved phenylalanine or tryptophan at its end. This chain links TRBV11-1 with TRBJ2-5; 8 bases line up with TRBD1. From germline, CDR1 is SGHAT and CDR2 FQDESV (reference sequence). The CDR3 is 14 amino acids. This chain's CDR3 is CANSWAGGTGTQYL. For the CDR3, the DNA is TGTGCCAACAGCTGGGCAGGGGGCACTGGGACCCAGTACTTA.

This clonotype showed up just a few times. The chain is built from TRBV4-1 and TRBJ2-1; D is unresolved. This CDR3 comprises 13 residues. Germline CDR1 and CDR2: MGHRA and YSYEKL. Between the trimmed V and J ends, which lost 4 bases and 7 bases, there was a span of 11 bases. The CDR3 sequence: CASSRVNENEQFF. CDR3 coding DNA: TGCGCCAGCAGCCGAGTGAATGAAAATGAGCAGTTCTTC.

Concerning this clonotype: One base away lies a much larger clone, so this may be a sequencing read error. This sequence joins TRBV14 and TRBJ2-1, with 7 bases aligning to TRBD2. Per the germline V gene, CDR1 is SGHDN and CDR2 is FVKESK. This CDR3 contains 13 residues. The V segment lost 2 bases and the J segment 9 bases; nucleotides outside the gene matches: 4. This CDR3 is CASSQKAGIEQFF. The CDR3 nucleotides are TGTGCCAGCAGCCAAAAAGCGGGAATTGAGCAGTTCTTC. The full variable domain, with the rest looked up from reference TRBV14 and TRBJ2-1, is EAGVTQFPSHSVIEKGQTVTLRCDPISGHDNLYWYRRVMGKEIKFLLHFVKESKQDESGMPNNRFLAERTGGTYSTLKVQPAELEDSGVYFCASSQKAGIEQFFGPGTRLTVL.